The present T cell receptor beta chain was sequenced within a study of T cell responses to AZD1222 COVID-19 vaccine. Germline CDR1 is PRHDT and CDR2 is FYEKMQ (reference sequence). Trimming stripped 5 bases from V and 2 bases from J, with 18 bases between. The CDR3 runs to 16 residues. Only in-frame clones appear in the TCRdb table, and some are missing; sequencing was by immunoSEQ multiplex PCR. The sample yields over 110,000 clones, just under 95% seen once. Material: peripheral blood, obtained on day 0 of AZD1222 vaccination. The rearrangement links TRBV13 to TRBJ1-2; maybe TRBD1 (6 bases). The receptor comes from an adult in good health. The CDR3 nucleotides read TGTGCCAGCAGCCCGGATGGGGGGGCTCCCAACTATGGCTACACCTTC. The encoded protein is CASSPDGGAPNYGYTF.